The clone carrying this T cell receptor beta chain was detected only once. Its target is unknown. The data derive from a study of CD8+ T cells in alopecia areata. The overall study: Tofacitinib lasted 6 to 18 months, then 6 months off drug. Findings and limits, study-wide: Scalp sample data also include resident alphabeta T cells from normal skin.

cDNA reverse transcribed from extracted RNA served as the sequencing template. The method was immunoSEQ multiplex PCR; TCRdb's version includes in-frame clones alone and lacks a portion of them. Of 130,000 or so clones in the sample, 86% were seen once. V gave up 5 bases and J gave up 6 bases, with 11 bases separating them. The V gene's germline CDR1 is MNHEY and CDR2 SMNVEV (reference sequence). The CDR3 is made up of 12 amino acids. Treatment of the sample: oral pan-JAK inhibitor, 5-10 mg twice daily. Punch biopsies of lesional scalp, plus peripheral blood, were taken from alopecia areata patients. This receptor was identified in a human donor with alopecia areata. This chain connects TRBV27 to TRBJ2-7, with D unresolved. The source material was CD8+ T cells sorted from blood, sampled at week 4, from a patient treated with tofacitinib. The CDR3 here is CASSLPSSEQYF. The CDR3 nucleotides read TGTGCCAGCAGTCTCCCATCGTCCGAGCAGTACTTC.